The present T cell receptor (beta chain) was sequenced within a study of T cell responses to AZD1222 COVID-19 vaccine. Overall study results and limits: Breadth and depth of Spike-specific TCRs rose after two AZD1222 doses. Spike-spanning, vaccine-associated CD4 TCRs were dominant at 160-218 and 743-854. The repertoires were collected only after the peak T cell response.

A remark on this clone: Its cognate antigen is unknown.

Using immunoSEQ multiplex PCR, the repertoire was profiled, and TCRdb retains in-frame clones only, with some absent. The sample has some 150,000 clones; 85% are singletons. This clonotype was obtained from an adult who received the MenACWY meningococcal vaccine as a control. The specimen was peripheral blood, collected 28 days after the second dose of the MenACWY control vaccine.

The CDR3 loop reads CATQDGTGPQHF. CDR3 coding DNA: TGTGCCACCCAAGATGGGACAGGGCCCCAGCATTTT. The rearrangement joins TRBV6-5 to TRBJ1-5; 8 bases agree with TRBD1. CDR3 size: 12 residues. V was pared by 10 bases and J by 9 bases, with 8 bases of the junction left unmatched. CDR1 is MNHEY and CDR2 is SVGAGI in the germline V gene.